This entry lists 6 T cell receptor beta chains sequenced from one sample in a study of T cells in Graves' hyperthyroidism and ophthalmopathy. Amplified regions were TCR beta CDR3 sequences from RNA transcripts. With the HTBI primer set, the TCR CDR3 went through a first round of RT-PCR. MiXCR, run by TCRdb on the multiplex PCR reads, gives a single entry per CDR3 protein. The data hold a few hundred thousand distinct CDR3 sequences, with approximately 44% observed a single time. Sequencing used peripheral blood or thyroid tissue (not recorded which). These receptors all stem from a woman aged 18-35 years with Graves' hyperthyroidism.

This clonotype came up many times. Written as DNA, the CDR3 is TGTGCCAGCAGCAGGGAGGTATACTATGGCTACACCTTC. Its translation: CASSREVYYGYTF. The chain has TRBV28 and TRBJ1-2, with a possible D match to TRBD1 (5 bases). V shed 6 bases and J shed 3 bases, with 11 bases lying between them. Germline-derived CDR1 and CDR2 are MDHEN and SYDVKM. This CDR3 spans 13 amino acids.

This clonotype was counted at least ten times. The CDR3 is CATSNRGGHRGDTQYF. In DNA form, the CDR3 reads TGTGCCACCAGCAACAGGGGGGGTCACCGTGGGGATACGCAGTATTTT. The V call is TRBV15, the J call TRBJ2-3, with D perhaps TRBD1 (8 bases). Germline V lookup: CDR1 LNHNV, CDR2 YYDKDF (reference sequence). Trimming took off 4 bases at V and 6 bases at J, with 20 bases between the two ends. The CDR3 spans 16 residues.

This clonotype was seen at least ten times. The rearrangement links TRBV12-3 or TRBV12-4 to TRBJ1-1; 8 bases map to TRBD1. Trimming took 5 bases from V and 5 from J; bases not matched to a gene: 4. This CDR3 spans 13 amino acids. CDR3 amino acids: CASSGRGRTEAFF. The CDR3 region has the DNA TGTGCCAGCAGTGGCAGGGGGCGGACTGAAGCTTTCTTT.

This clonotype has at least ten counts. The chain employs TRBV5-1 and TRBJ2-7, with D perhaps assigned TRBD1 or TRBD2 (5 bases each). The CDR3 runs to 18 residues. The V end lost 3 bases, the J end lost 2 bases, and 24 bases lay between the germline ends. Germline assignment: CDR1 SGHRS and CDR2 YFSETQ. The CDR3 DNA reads TGCGCCAGCAGCTCGGCCCCGGGACCCAAAGTCAGCACCTACGAGCAGTACTTC. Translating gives CASSSAPGPKVSTYEQYF.

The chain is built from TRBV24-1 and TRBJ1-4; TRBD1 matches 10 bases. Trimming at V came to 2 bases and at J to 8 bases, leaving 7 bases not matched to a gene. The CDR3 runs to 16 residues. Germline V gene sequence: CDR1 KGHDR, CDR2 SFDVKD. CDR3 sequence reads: CATSDSGTGVGEKLFF. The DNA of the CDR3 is TGTGCCACCAGTGATTCAGGGACAGGGGTTGGAGAAAAACTGTTTTTT.

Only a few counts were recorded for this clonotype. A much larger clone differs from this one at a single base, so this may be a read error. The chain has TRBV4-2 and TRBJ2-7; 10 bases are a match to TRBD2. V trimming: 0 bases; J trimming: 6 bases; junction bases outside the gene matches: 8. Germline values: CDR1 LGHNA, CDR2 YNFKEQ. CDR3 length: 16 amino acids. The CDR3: CASSQDFLAGGVEQYF. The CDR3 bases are TGTGCCAGCAGCCAAGACTTCTTAGCGGGAGGTGTCGAGCAGTACTTC.